This T cell receptor (beta chain) was sequenced in a study of human T cells and chemical hapten exposure. On the study more broadly: The patients were mostly female; they had alopecia areata, totalis or universalis.

In this sample, this clonotype turned up a few times. The antigen is unknown. Time point specified: patch test 2, 6 weeks after DPC sensitization. The treatment here: therapeutic diphenylcyclopropenone sensitization with weekly scalp DPC. The drawing of blood occurred before each patch test was applied. Study conclusions and caveats: The donor cohort had alopecia, so its immune response may not match that of healthy people. Counts of TCRs expanded at PT1 correlated positively with patch test score.

The CDR3 is 11 amino acids. V gave up 5 bases and J gave up 10 bases; unmatched junction bases: 5. Germline V gene sequence: CDR1 SGHNT, CDR2 YYREEE (reference sequence). MiXCR was run by TCRdb on the RACE reads, yielding one entry per CDR3 protein. The sample shows about 140,000 distinct CDR3 sequences, 12% of them seen only once. This specimen consisted of whole blood, obtained in connection with sensitization to the hapten diphenylcyclopropenone (DPC). This TCR was recovered from a woman aged 45-65 years with alopecia areata. Some clones in this sample may be carry-over from other donors' samples. This rearrangement joins TRBV5-4 to TRBJ1-1; 7 bases align to TRBD1. CDR3 nucleotides: TGTGCCAGCAGACAGGGGCGAATAGCTTTCTTT. As protein: CASRQGRIAFF.